This TCR beta chain was sequenced for a study of blood T cell repertoires in COVID-19 (dated by TCRdb to 2018 to 2021). As for the study more broadly: Collaborator samples came from the United States, Italy and Spain and covered acute and convalescent phases of COVID-19. The prospective study material was composed of cDNA or gDNA derived from T cells, B-cell-depleted T cells, or PBMCs. Deeply sampled blood TCRbeta repertoires from subjects exposed to, actively infected with, or recovered from COVID-19 were included in the dataset. The repertoires were released in a freely available public database intended as a resource for research on the immune response to SARS-CoV-2. Samples were obtained from the ongoing ImmuneRACE study (first 160 participants) and from about 1,300 subjects provided by 6 global collaborators. Sample metadata almost always included a de-identified subject ID, COVID-19 status, age in years and sex. Where available, HLA class I and class II types were taken from metadata supplied by the sample provider and were not determined by assay-based typing. General findings and caveats noted by the study authors: Clinical and demographic metadata were provided uncurated, with the amount varying by source and participant.

CDR1 and CDR2, looked up from the germline V gene, are SGDLS and YYNGEE. Trimming leaves V shorter by 3 bases and J shorter by 8 bases, with the junction holding 8 bases beyond the gene matches. From the cysteine up to the phenylalanine, the CDR3 has a length of 13 residues. The DNA shown is the 39-base CDR3, in frame from base 1. As regards this clone: No antigen is known for it. There are no base qualities to consult, and no much larger clone falls within one base.

Enrolling through a virtual design, the prospective study's participants ranged in age from roughly 18 to 90 years and lived across 20 to 30 United States geographic areas. In the prospective study, cohorts were assigned on the basis of participant-reported clinical history obtained from a screening survey and a study questionnaire. A participant counted as exposed if, within 2 weeks of entering the study, that participant had been in contact with someone who had a PCR-confirmed or clinician-diagnosed COVID-19 case. In the prospective study, whole blood, serum and a nasopharyngeal or oropharyngeal swab were collected from each participant by mobile phlebotomists. Participants in the prospective study had the option to provide additional blood draws and questionnaires over an approximately 2-month period. Before DNA extraction, blood samples from the prospective study were shipped at room temperature or frozen.

The immunoSEQ Assay, a bias-controlled multiplex PCR, was used to amplify TCRbeta CDR3 regions from genomic DNA. The authors processed their data as follows. The number of nucleated cells in each sample was estimated by amplification of reference gene primers within the assay. To quantify the absolute abundance of each unique TCRbeta CDR3 rearrangement, sequence reads were collapsed and filtered. For each sample, productive Simpson clonality was calculated as the square root of Simpson's diversity index across productive rearrangements. In TCRdb, the immuneACCESS table is reduced to in-frame sequences with V and J assigned. These tables do not hold every clone; where another copy was compared, an unresolved V gene accounts for under half, and the others remain unexplained. Clonal size and the V and J genes are those of that table, whereas D and trimming came from the DNA. For this sample there are 250,000 to 350,000 clones; roughly 89% appear just once. The ten most abundant clones make up approximately 2.9% of the sample.

The chain links TRBV9 with TRBJ2-7; TRBD1 lines up with 7 middle nucleotides. The sequence derives from a woman between 50 and 59 years old who had been exposed to COVID-19. Sequencing was performed on PBMCs or T cells enriched from blood (not recorded which). The encoded CDR3 is CASSGRQGNKQYF. The base sequence is TGTGCCAGCAGCGGCCGACAGGGAAATAAGCAGTACTTC.